Listed here is a single TCR beta chain. Its antigen is currently unknown. The data originate from a study of cytomegalovirus exposure and HLA in healthy donors. Study at large: In a later analysis, the approximately 120 validation repertoires were reported to have used the same platform as the approximately 670 first-cohort repertoires.

Method: immunoSEQ multiplex PCR; TCRdb's copy keeps in-frame clones and lacks some. This table holds tens of thousands of clones, 96% found once. Germline-derived CDR1 and CDR2 are MDHEN and SYDVKM. The CDR3 extends over 16 amino acids. Unmatched junction bases numbered 11, after V lost 5 bases and J lost 7 bases. Study-wide results and caveats: Confirmation was obtained in vitro that three CMV-associated chains are specific for CMV antigens. Subsequent analysis of the 120 or so validation repertoires found a tendency for first-cohort TCR clusters to co-occur. Most sequenced TCRs were rare (though some public TCRs occurred in many donors).

Material for sequencing was PBMCs. The chain couples TRBV28 to TRBJ1-5; TRBD1 matches at 10 bases. This TCR derives from a man younger than 35 in good health and CMV-seronegative. The CDR3 bases are TGTGCCAGCAGTCCAAGTGGGACAGGGGAGTCCCAGCCCCAGCATTTT. Its protein product is CASSPSGTGESQPQHF.